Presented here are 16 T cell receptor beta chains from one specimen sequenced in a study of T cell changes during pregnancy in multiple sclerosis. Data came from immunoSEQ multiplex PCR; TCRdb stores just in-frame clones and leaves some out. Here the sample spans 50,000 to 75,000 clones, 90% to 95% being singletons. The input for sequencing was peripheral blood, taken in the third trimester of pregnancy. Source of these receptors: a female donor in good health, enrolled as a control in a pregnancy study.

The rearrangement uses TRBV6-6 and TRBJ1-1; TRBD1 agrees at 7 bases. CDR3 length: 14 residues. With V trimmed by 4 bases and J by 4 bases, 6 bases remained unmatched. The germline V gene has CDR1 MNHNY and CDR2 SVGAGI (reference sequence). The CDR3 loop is CASSLDRSGTEAFF. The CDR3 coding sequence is TGTGCCAGCAGTTTGGACAGGAGTGGCACTGAAGCTTTCTTT.

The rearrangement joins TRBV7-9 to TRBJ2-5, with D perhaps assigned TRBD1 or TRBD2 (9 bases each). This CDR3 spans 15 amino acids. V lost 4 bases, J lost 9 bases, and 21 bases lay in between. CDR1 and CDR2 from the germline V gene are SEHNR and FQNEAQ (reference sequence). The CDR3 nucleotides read TGTGCCAGCAGCTGGACAGGGGCCAGCGGGGGGTCCCAGTACTTC. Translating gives CASSWTGASGGSQYF.

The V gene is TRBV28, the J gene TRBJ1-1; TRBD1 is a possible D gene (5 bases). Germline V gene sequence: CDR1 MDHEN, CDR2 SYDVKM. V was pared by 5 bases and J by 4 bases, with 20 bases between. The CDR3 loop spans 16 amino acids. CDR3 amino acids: CASSPEGLLLGTEAFF. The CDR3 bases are TGTGCCAGCAGTCCAGAGGGACTTCTCCTGGGCACTGAAGCTTTCTTT.

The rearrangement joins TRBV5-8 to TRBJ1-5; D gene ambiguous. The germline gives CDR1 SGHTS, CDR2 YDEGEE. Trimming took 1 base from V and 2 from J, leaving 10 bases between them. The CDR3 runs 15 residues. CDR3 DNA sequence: TGTGCCAGCAGCTTGACGGGATCGGGCAATCAGCCCCAGCATTTT. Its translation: CASSLTGSGNQPQHF. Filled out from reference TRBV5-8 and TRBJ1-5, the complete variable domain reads EAGVTQSPTHLIKTRGQQATLRCSPISGHTSVYWYQQALGLGLQFLLWYDEGEERNRGNFPPRFSGRQFPNYSSELNVNALELEDSALYLCASSLTGSGNQPQHFGDGTRLSIL.

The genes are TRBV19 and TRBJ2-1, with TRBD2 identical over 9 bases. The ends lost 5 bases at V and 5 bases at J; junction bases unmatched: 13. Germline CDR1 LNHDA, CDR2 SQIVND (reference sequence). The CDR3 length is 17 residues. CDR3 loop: CASSGWWSSGRDNEQFF. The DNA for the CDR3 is TGTGCCAGTAGTGGGTGGTGGAGTAGCGGGAGAGACAATGAGCAGTTCTTC.

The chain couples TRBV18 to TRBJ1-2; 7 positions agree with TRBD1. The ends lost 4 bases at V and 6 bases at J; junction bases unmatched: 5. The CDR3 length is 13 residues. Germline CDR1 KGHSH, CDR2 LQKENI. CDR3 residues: CASSRDSSNGYTF. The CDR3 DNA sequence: TGTGCCAGCTCACGGGACAGCTCGAATGGCTACACCTTC.

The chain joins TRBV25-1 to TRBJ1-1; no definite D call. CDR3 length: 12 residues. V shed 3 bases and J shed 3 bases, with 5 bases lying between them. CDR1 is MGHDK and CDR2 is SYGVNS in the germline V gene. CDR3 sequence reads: CASSDAYTEAFF. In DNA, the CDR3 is TGTGCCAGCAGTGATGCGTACACTGAAGCTTTCTTT.

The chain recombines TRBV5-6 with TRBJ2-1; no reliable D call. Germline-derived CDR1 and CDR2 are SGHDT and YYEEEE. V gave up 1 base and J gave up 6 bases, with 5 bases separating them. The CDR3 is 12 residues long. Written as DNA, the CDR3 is TGTGCCAGCAGCTTGCAGGTCAATGAGCAGTTCTTC. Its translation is CASSLQVNEQFF.

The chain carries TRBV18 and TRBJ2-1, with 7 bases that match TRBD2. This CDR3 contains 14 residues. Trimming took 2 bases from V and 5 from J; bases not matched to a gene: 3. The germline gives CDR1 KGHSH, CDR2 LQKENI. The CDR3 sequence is CASSPAGVNNEQFF. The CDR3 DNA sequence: TGTGCCAGCTCACCAGCGGGGGTCAACAATGAGCAGTTCTTC.

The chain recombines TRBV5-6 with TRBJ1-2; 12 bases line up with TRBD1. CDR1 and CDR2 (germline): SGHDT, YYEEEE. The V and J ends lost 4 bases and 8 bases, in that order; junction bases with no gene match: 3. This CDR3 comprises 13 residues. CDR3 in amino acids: CASSVGTGGGYTF. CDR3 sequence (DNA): TGTGCCAGCAGCGTCGGGACAGGGGGCGGCTACACCTTC.

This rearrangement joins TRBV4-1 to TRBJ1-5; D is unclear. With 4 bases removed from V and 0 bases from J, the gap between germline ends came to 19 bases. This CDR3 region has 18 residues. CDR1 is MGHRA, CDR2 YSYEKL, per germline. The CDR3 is CASSRVQPPDYSNQPQHF. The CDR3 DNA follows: TGCGCCAGCAGCCGGGTCCAGCCGCCGGACTATAGCAATCAGCCCCAGCATTTT.

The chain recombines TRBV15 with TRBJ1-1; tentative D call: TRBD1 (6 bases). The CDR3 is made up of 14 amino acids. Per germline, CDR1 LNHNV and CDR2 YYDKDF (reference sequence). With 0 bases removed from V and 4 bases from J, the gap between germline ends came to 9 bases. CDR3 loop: CATSRDGGGTEAFF. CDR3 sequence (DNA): TGTGCCACCAGCAGAGATGGGGGCGGCACTGAAGCTTTCTTT.

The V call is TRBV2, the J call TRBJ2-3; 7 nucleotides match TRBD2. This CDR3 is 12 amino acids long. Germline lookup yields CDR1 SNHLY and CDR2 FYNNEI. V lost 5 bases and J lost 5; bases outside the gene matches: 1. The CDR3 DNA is TGTGCCAGCAGTAGCGGGGAAGATACGCAGTATTTT. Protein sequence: CASSSGEDTQYF.

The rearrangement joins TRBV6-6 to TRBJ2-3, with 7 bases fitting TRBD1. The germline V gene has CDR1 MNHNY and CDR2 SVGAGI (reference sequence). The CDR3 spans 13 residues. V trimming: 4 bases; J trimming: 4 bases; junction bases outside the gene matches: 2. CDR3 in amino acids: CASSFTGADTQYF. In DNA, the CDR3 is TGTGCCAGCAGTTTCACAGGGGCAGATACGCAGTATTTT.

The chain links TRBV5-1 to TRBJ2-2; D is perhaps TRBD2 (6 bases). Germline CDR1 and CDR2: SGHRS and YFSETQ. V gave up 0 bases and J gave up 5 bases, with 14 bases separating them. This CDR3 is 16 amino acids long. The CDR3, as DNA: TGCGCCAGCAGCTTGGTTCCGGGACTGATTACCGGGGAGCTGTTTTTT. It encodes CASSLVPGLITGELFF.

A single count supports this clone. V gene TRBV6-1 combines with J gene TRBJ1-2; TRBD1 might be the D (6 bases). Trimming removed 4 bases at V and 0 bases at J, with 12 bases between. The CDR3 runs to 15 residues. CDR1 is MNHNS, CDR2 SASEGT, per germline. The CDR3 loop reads CASSVRDTANYGYTF. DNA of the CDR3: TGTGCCAGCAGTGTCCGGGACACAGCTAACTATGGCTACACCTTC.